This T cell receptor (beta chain) derives from a study of blood T cell repertoires in COVID-19. Germline CDR1 and CDR2: LNHDA and SQIVND (reference sequence). The CDR3 runs 17 residues. Trimming removed 4 bases from V and 0 bases from J; junction bases left unmatched: 4. Sequenced by immunoSEQ multiplex PCR; TCRdb stores in-frame clones only, minus some. The sample lists hundreds of thousands of clones, 85% to 90% occurring once. Source material: peripheral blood. The source of this sequence is a man aged 18-30 years with COVID-19, enrolled during active disease. The chain links TRBV19 to TRBJ2-7; 15 positions agree with TRBD2. The CDR3 sequence: CASSKGLAGGLSYEQYF. The CDR3 DNA sequence: TGTGCCAGTAGTAAGGGACTAGCGGGAGGCCTCTCCTACGAGCAGTACTTC.